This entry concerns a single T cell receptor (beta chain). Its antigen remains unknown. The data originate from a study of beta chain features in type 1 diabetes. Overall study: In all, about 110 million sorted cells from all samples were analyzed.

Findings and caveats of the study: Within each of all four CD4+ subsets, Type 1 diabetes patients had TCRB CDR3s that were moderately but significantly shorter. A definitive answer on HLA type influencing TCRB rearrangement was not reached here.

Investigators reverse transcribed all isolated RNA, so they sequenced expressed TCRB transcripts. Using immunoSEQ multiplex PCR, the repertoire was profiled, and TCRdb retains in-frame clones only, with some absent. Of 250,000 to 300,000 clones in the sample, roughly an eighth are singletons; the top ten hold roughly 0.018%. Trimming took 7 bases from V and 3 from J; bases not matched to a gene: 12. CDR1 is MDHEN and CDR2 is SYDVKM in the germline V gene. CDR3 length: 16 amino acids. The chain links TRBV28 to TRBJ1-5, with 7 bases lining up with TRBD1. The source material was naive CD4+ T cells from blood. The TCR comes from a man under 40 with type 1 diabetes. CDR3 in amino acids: CASTDRPGTANQPQHF. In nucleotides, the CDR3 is TGTGCCAGCACCGATCGCCCGGGGACAGCCAATCAGCCCCAGCATTTT.